One and the same sample provided the 14 T cell receptor beta chains below, sequenced in a study of blood T cells in healthy people across ages. Combining a sample-barcoded 5' primer with a J-beta primer mix, a second PCR ran for roughly 7 to 11 cycles. TCRdb processed the 5' RACE reads anew with MiXCR; each CDR3 protein has one entry. This repertoire shows around 1,900,000 distinct CDR3 sequences, about 39% found once; its top ten account for roughly 24%. Sequenced sample: blood. The receptors come from a human donor in good health.

V gene TRBV7-2 combines with J gene TRBJ2-5, with D perhaps matching TRBD1 (7 bases). Near its end, the DNA agrees better with TRBJ2-7, so the J call may be wrong. Germline V gene lookup returns CDR1 SGHTA and CDR2 FQGNSA. The CDR3 loop spans 13 amino acids. The CDR3 region is CASTYRGGDEQYF. The DNA of the CDR3 is TGTGCCAGCACCTACAGGGGCGGGGACGAGCAGTACTTC.

The chain couples TRBV24-1 to TRBJ1-5; D is ambiguous. The CDR3 is 14 residues long. The germline V gene has CDR1 KGHDR and CDR2 SFDVKD. Trimming removed 5 bases from V and 0 bases from J, with 7 bases in between. CDR3 amino acids: CATSGIYSNQPQHF. The CDR3 DNA sequence: TGTGCCACCAGTGGTATCTATAGCAATCAGCCCCAGCATTTT.

In nucleotides, the CDR3 is TGTGCCAGCAGTTTGTGGGACTCCCATTCGGGTGGCTACACCTTC. Amino acid sequence: CASSLWDSHSGGYTF. This rearrangement joins TRBV12-3 or TRBV12-4 to TRBJ1-2; D perhaps matches TRBD1 (5 bases). The CDR3 has 15 residues. Trimming cost V 3 bases and J 7 bases, with 18 bases left between them.

V gene TRBV20-1 combines with J gene TRBJ2-7, with D uncertain. V lost 6 bases to trimming and J lost 5 bases, with 14 bases between them. The CDR3 runs 12 residues. Germline V gene lookup returns CDR1 DFQATT and CDR2 SNEGSKA (reference sequence). CDR3 nucleotides: TGCAGTGCCCGAAGAGGCAGTAACGAGCAGTACTTC. Protein sequence: CSARRGSNEQYF.

The table lists this clonotype with a few counts. The rearrangement joins TRBV10-3 to TRBJ1-1; TRBD1 agrees at 8 bases. Germline V gene sequence: CDR1 ENHRY, CDR2 SYGVKD. The CDR3 totals 16 residues. V lost 5 bases to trimming and J lost 5 bases; unmatched junction nucleotides: 13. This CDR3 is CAISRDIQGAGTEAFF. Here the CDR3 DNA reads TGTGCCATCAGTCGGGACATTCAGGGGGCTGGGACTGAAGCTTTCTTT.

Points on this clonotype: Germline is not matched at one junction end, which may reflect a read error. J is TRBJ2-5 and V is TRBV5-4; the D gene is possibly TRBD2 (7 bases). The CDR3 totals 14 residues. CDR1 and CDR2 from the germline V gene are SGHNT and YYREEE (reference sequence). Written as DNA, the CDR3 is TGTGCCAGCGGCTTGGGCGGGGGCAGGGAGACCCAGTACTTC. Residues: CASGLGGGRETQYF.

DNA of the CDR3: TGTGCCAGTAGTATCACGGCCGGGGCGGGCTACACCTTC. This gives the protein CASSITAGAGYTF. V and J are TRBV19 and TRBJ1-2, with a weak D call TRBD1 (5 bases). V gave up 3 bases and J gave up 8 bases, with 13 bases separating them. CDR3 length: 13 amino acids. Germline CDR1 reads LNHDA; CDR2 reads SQIVND (reference sequence).

This clonotype was counted a few times. This sequence joins TRBV7-9 and TRBJ2-3; D is unclear. V lost 3 bases and J 2 bases, leaving 15 bases between the germline ends. This CDR3 comprises 16 residues. Germline lookup yields CDR1 SEHNR and CDR2 FQNEAQ (reference sequence). The CDR3 spells CASSFRVSPPTDTQYF. CDR3 DNA: TGTGCCAGCAGCTTCCGAGTCTCCCCACCCACAGATACGCAGTATTTT.

The chain recombines TRBV20-1 with TRBJ1-4; TRBD1 might be the D (5 bases). Trimming removed 0 bases at V and 5 bases at J, with 13 bases between. CDR1 and CDR2 from the germline V gene are DFQATT and SNEGSKA (reference sequence). The CDR3 loop spans 15 amino acids. CDR3 residues: CSAREWDARNEKLFF. Written as DNA, the CDR3 is TGCAGTGCTAGAGAGTGGGACGCCCGGAATGAAAAACTGTTTTTT.

The chain combines TRBV13 with TRBJ1-2, with unresolved D. Germline V CDR1 and CDR2: PRHDT, FYEKMQ (reference sequence). CDR3 length: 15 amino acids. Trimming removed 5 bases at V and 2 bases at J, with 15 bases between. CDR3 sequence reads: CASSPDGWGNYGYTF. In nucleotides, the CDR3 is TGTGCCAGCAGCCCTGATGGATGGGGAAACTATGGCTACACCTTC.

This rearrangement joins TRBV4-2 to TRBJ1-5; D is undetermined. CDR3 length: 13 residues. Per the germline V gene, CDR1 is LGHNA and CDR2 is YNFKEQ. V was shortened by 1 base and J by 12 bases, with 13 bases between the two germline ends. The CDR3 loop reads CASSQGAIADQHF. The CDR3 bases are TGTGCCAGCAGCCAAGGAGCTATCGCCGACCAGCATTTT.

This chain joins TRBV7-2 and TRBJ2-1; 12 positions match TRBD2. The CDR3 runs to 17 residues. Germline lookup yields CDR1 SGHTA and CDR2 FQGNSA. Trimming at V came to 8 bases and at J to 0 bases, leaving 8 bases not matched to a gene. The CDR3 reads CASGHTSGGISYNEQFF. The DNA for the CDR3 is TGTGCCAGCGGCCACACTAGCGGGGGGATCTCCTACAATGAGCAGTTCTTC.

The chain has TRBV20-1 and TRBJ2-1; D ambiguous. Trimming took off 4 bases at V and 1 base at J, with 11 bases between the two ends. Germline values: CDR1 DFQATT, CDR2 SNEGSKA (reference sequence). This CDR3 has 14 residues. The CDR3 coding sequence is TGCAGTGCTAAAGAAGGGCGATCCTACAATGAGCAGTTCTTC. It is translated as CSAKEGRSYNEQFF.

J is TRBJ1-1 and V is TRBV12-5; a possible D gene is TRBD1 (6 bases). Deletions cut 4 bases from V and 3 bases from J, with 9 bases between. This CDR3 has 13 amino acids. CDR1 and CDR2 from the germline V gene are LGHNT and FRNRAP. The CDR3 sequence: CASGSGVYTEAFF. The CDR3 DNA reads TGTGCTAGTGGTTCAGGGGTATACACTGAAGCTTTCTTT.